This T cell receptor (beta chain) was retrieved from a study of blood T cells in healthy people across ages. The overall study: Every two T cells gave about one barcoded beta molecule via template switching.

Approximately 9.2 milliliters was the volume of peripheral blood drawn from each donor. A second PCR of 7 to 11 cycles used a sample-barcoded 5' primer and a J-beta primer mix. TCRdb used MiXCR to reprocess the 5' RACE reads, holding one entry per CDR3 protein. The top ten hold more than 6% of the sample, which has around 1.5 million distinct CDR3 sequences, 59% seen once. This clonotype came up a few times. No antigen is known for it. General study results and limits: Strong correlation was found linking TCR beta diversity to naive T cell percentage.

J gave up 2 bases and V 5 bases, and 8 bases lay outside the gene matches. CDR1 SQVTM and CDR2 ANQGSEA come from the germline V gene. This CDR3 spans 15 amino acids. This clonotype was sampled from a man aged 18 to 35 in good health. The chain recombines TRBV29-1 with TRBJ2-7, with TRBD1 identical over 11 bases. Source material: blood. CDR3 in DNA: TGCAGCGTTCACGATGGGACAGGGGGGGCCTACGAGCAGTACTTC. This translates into CSVHDGTGGAYEQYF.